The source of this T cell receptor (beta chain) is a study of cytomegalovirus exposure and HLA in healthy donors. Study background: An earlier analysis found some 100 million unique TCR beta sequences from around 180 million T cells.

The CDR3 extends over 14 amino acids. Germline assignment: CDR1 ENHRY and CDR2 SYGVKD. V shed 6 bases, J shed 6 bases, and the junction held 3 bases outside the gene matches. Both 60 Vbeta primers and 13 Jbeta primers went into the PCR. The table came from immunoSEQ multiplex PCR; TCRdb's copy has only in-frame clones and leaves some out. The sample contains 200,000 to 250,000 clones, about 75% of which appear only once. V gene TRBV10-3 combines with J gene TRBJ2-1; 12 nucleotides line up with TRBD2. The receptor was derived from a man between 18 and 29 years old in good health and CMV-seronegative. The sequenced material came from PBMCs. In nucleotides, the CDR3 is TGTGCCATCAGAACTAGCGGGGGGCCCAATGAGCAGTTCTTC. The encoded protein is CAIRTSGGPNEQFF.